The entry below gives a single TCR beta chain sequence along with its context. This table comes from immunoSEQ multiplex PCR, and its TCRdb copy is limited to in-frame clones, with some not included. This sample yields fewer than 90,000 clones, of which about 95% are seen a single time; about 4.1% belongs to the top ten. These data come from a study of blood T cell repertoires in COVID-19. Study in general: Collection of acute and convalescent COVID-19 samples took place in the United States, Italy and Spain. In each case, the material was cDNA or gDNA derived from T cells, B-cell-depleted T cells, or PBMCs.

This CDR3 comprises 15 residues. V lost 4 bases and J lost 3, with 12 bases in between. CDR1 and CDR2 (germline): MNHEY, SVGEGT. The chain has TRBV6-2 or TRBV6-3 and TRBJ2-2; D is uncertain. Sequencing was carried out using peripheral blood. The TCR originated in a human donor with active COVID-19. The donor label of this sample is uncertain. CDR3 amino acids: CASSSGSIHTGELFF. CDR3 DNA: TGTGCCAGCAGTTCCGGGTCAATACACACCGGGGAGCTGTTTTTT.